Below are 32 T cell receptor beta chains sequenced from a single sample in a study of cytomegalovirus exposure and HLA in healthy donors (dated by TCRdb to 2017 to 2019). The library was obtained by the immunoSEQ multiplex PCR assay. For the multiplex PCR, a mixture combining 60 forward primers for TCR Vbeta segments and 13 reverse primers for TCR Jbeta segments was used. TCRdb obtained this table from immuneACCESS and retained in-frame rearrangements with V and J assigned. These tables miss some clones; where compared with another copy, unresolved V genes account for less than half of the shortfall, and the remainder is unexplained. This sample comprises around 200,000 clones, approximately 86% of them detected only once. The ten largest clonotypes hold roughly 0.33% of the sample. The sequenced material came from PBMCs. These receptors came from a woman aged 25-40 years in good health and CMV-seronegative.

CDR3 sequence (DNA): TGTGCCAGCAGCTTGGGGGGACTAGCGGGGGACTACAATGAGCAGTTCTTC. Protein product: CASSLGGLAGDYNEQFF. V and J are TRBV5-4 and TRBJ2-1; the match to TRBD2 covers 14 bases. The CDR3 covers 17 residues. Germline trimming cut 0 bases from V and 3 bases from J; bases unmatched to any gene: 2. Germline-derived CDR1 and CDR2 are SGHNT and YYREEE (reference sequence).

The gene calls are TRBV5-1 and TRBJ2-1; a weak D match, TRBD2 (6 bases). Trimming pared 2 bases from V and 7 bases from J, leaving 13 bases between. Germline loops: CDR1 SGHRS, CDR2 YFSETQ. The CDR3 loop spans 14 amino acids. CDR3 DNA sequence: TGCGCCAGCAGCTTAGGCGGGACGGGGAATGAGCAGTTCTTC. It is translated as CASSLGGTGNEQFF.

The rearrangement links TRBV28 to TRBJ1-2, with 10 bases aligning to TRBD1. The CDR3 spans 13 residues. Germline trimming cut 6 bases from V and 6 bases from J; bases unmatched to any gene: 4. From germline, CDR1 is MDHEN and CDR2 SYDVKM. CDR3 amino acids: CASRDRGRNGYTF. CDR3 sequence (DNA): TGTGCCAGCAGAGACAGGGGGCGGAATGGCTACACCTTC.

This chain connects TRBV7-9 to TRBJ2-2, with 9 bases aligning to TRBD1. Germline V CDR1 and CDR2: SEHNR, FQNEAQ (reference sequence). V dropped 5 bases and J dropped 6; count of bases not matched to a gene: 19. The CDR3 is 19 amino acids. CDR3 in amino acids: CASSLSSFAGQGTSGELFF. CDR3 sequence (DNA): TGTGCCAGCAGCCTATCGTCCTTCGCGGGACAGGGTACGTCCGGGGAGCTGTTTTTT.

The sample holds a few counts of this clone. The genes are TRBV14 and TRBJ2-1; 9 bases line up with TRBD2. The CDR3 has 17 amino acids. Germline loops: CDR1 SGHDN, CDR2 FVKESK. After removal of 0 bases from V and 4 bases from J, the junction contained 7 bases not matched to a gene. The CDR3, as DNA: TGTGCCAGCAGCCAAGATATGAGACTAGCGGTTTACAATGAGCAGTTCTTC. This gives the protein CASSQDMRLAVYNEQFF.

The J gene is TRBJ2-7, the V gene TRBV29-1; TRBD1 might be the D (6 bases). Germline V CDR1 and CDR2: SQVTM, ANQGSEA. This CDR3 contains 12 residues. V shed 3 bases and J shed 3 bases, with 9 bases lying between them. DNA of the CDR3: TGCAGCGTTGACAGGGGCGACTACGAGCAGTACTTC. Encoded protein: CSVDRGDYEQYF.

This clone has a handful of counts. The chain has TRBV5-5 and TRBJ2-6; tentative D call: TRBD1 (5 bases). The CDR3 loop spans 16 amino acids. V lost 1 base and J 4 bases, leaving 12 bases between the germline ends. The germline V gene encodes CDR1 SGHKS and CDR2 YYEKEE (reference sequence). The CDR3 region is CASSLQAGLGANVLTF. CDR3 coding DNA: TGTGCCAGCAGCTTGCAGGCAGGGCTAGGGGCCAACGTCCTGACTTTC.

The chain carries TRBV10-2 and TRBJ2-5; D unclear. Germline CDR1 WSHSY, CDR2 SAAADI. The CDR3 loop spans 13 amino acids. Trimming stripped 10 bases from V and 0 bases from J, with 12 bases between. This CDR3 reads CATSDSYQETQYF. The CDR3 DNA sequence: TGCGCCACCTCCGACTCGTACCAAGAGACCCAGTACTTC.

The chain recombines TRBV29-1 with TRBJ2-5, with 9 bases identical to TRBD2. Germline V lookup: CDR1 SQVTM, CDR2 ANQGSEA. The CDR3 runs 14 residues. Losses at the gene ends were 4 bases for V and 5 bases for J; bases not matched to a gene: 8. This CDR3 reads CSVVRGSGGETQYF. In nucleotides, the CDR3 is TGCAGCGTTGTGCGGGGGAGCGGGGGGGAGACCCAGTACTTC.

The V and J genes are TRBV9 and TRBJ1-2, with 7 bases identical to TRBD1. The germline CDR1 and CDR2 sequences are SGDLS and YYNGEE. The CDR3 has 14 amino acids. Trimming removed 0 bases from V and 6 bases from J; junction bases left unmatched: 5. CDR3 DNA sequence: TGTGCCAGCAGCGTAGGACAGGGAGGCAATGGCTACACCTTC. This codes for CASSVGQGGNGYTF.

The chain employs TRBV6-1 and TRBJ2-7; D uncertain. Deletions cut 2 bases from V and 4 bases from J, with 6 bases between. The CDR3 contains 12 residues. Germline CDR1 is MNHNS and CDR2 is SASEGT. CDR3 in amino acids: CASSEPRYEQYF. The CDR3 DNA is TGTGCCAGCAGTGAACCCCGGTACGAGCAGTACTTC.

This clone was seen just once. The chain employs TRBV6-6 and TRBJ2-2; perhaps TRBD1 as D (6 bases). Trimming cost V 4 bases and J 10 bases, with 16 bases left between them. The CDR3 is 14 residues long. Germline V gene lookup returns CDR1 MNHNY and CDR2 SVGAGI (reference sequence). Here the CDR3 DNA reads TGTGCCAGCAGTTTACAGGGTTGGGGTCTGGAGCTGTTTTTT. Its protein is CASSLQGWGLELFF.

The gene calls are TRBV5-1 and TRBJ2-1; D is undetermined. From germline, CDR1 is SGHRS and CDR2 YFSETQ. The length of the CDR3 is 19 residues. V lost 0 bases and J 0 bases, leaving 19 bases between the germline ends. As DNA, the CDR3 is TGCGCCAGCAGCTTGGGGGCCTCCAGTGGGTTCAGCTCCTACAATGAGCAGTTCTTC. Protein: CASSLGASSGFSSYNEQFF.

This clone has only one observation. This sequence joins TRBV5-1 and TRBJ2-4; weak D call: TRBD2 (5 bases). This CDR3 is built from 14 residues. V was clipped by 4 bases and J by 1 base, with 9 bases between them. Germline CDR1 and CDR2: SGHRS and YFSETQ. CDR3 nucleotide sequence: TGCGCCAGCAGCCCCGGGGAGGCCAAAAACATTCAGTACTTC. Protein sequence: CASSPGEAKNIQYF.

The chain is built from TRBV5-4 and TRBJ2-5; 7 positions agree with TRBD2. Germline V lookup: CDR1 SGHNT, CDR2 YYREEE (reference sequence). This CDR3 has 14 amino acids. The V gene end was trimmed by 5 bases and the J gene end by 5 bases; junction bases not matched to a gene: 9. DNA of the CDR3: TGTGCCAGCAGAGAGGAACGGGAGGAGGAGACCCAGTACTTC. It encodes CASREEREEETQYF.

The CDR3 region has the DNA TGCGCCAGCAGCGTGCGACAGGGACGGGATACGCAGTATTTT. Amino acids: CASSVRQGRDTQYF. The chain recombines TRBV5-1 with TRBJ2-3; 7 bases are a match to TRBD1. V shed 4 bases and J 6 bases; nucleotides not matched to a gene: 8. CDR1 is SGHRS, CDR2 YFSETQ, per germline. This CDR3 comprises 14 residues.

The chain couples TRBV28 to TRBJ1-3; 8 bases line up with TRBD1. The germline CDR1 and CDR2 sequences are MDHEN and SYDVKM. The CDR3 has 16 amino acids. With V trimmed by 4 bases and J by 4 bases, 9 bases remained unmatched. Here the CDR3 reads CASSSTAGGQGNTIYF. The CDR3, as DNA: TGTGCCAGCAGTTCCACGGCAGGGGGCCAGGGAAACACCATATATTTT.

With respect to this clone: The sample holds other DNA sequences that translate to the same CDR3. The V gene is TRBV9, the J gene TRBJ2-1; 8 bases are a match to TRBD2. Germline V lookup: CDR1 SGDLS, CDR2 YYNGEE. The CDR3 totals 15 residues. V dropped 0 bases and J dropped 2; count of bases not matched to a gene: 1. CDR3 in DNA: TGTGCCAGCAGCGTAGCCGGGAGGGCCTACAATGAGCAGTTCTTC. It yields the protein CASSVAGRAYNEQFF.

The rearrangement joins TRBV15 to TRBJ2-1; D perhaps matches TRBD2 (6 bases). The germline gives CDR1 LNHNV, CDR2 YYDKDF (reference sequence). This CDR3 comprises 17 residues. With 0 bases removed from V and 6 bases from J, the gap between germline ends came to 18 bases. The CDR3 here is CATSRDSGGGRSNEQFF. The CDR3 DNA reads as TGTGCCACCAGCAGAGATAGTGGGGGAGGTCGGAGCAATGAGCAGTTCTTC.

The chain uses TRBV7-8 and TRBJ2-5; 11 bases agree with TRBD2. This CDR3 contains 17 residues. Per germline, CDR1 SGHVS and CDR2 FQNEAQ. The J segment lost 3 bases and the V segment lost 1 base, leaving 7 bases of the junction unmatched. The CDR3 loop reads CASSLEIAGGNKETQYF. The CDR3 DNA follows: TGTGCCAGCAGCTTAGAAATAGCGGGGGGGAACAAAGAGACCCAGTACTTC.

The chain uses TRBV6-1 and TRBJ2-7, with TRBD2 identical over 11 bases. The germline V gene encodes CDR1 MNHNS and CDR2 SASEGT. The J segment lost 4 bases and the V segment lost 6 bases, leaving 8 bases of the junction unmatched. The CDR3 contains 15 residues. Written as DNA, the CDR3 is TGTGCCAGCAGACCACTAGCGGGAGCTGTTTACGAGCAGTACTTC. Its translation: CASRPLAGAVYEQYF.

The V and J genes are TRBV5-4 and TRBJ1-2, with TRBD1 matching over 10 bases. Germline V lookup: CDR1 SGHNT, CDR2 YYREEE (reference sequence). CDR3 length equals 14 residues. The V and J ends lost 0 bases and 8 bases, in that order; junction bases with no gene match: 4. The CDR3 nucleotides read TGTGCCAGCAGCTTGGCCGGGACAGGGGTAGGCTACACCTTC. This translates into CASSLAGTGVGYTF.

The chain employs TRBV28 and TRBJ2-7; TRBD2 aligns across 7 bases. Germline V gives CDR1 MDHEN, CDR2 SYDVKM. The trim removed 8 bases at V and 6 bases at J, leaving 10 bases unmatched. This CDR3 spans 13 amino acids. DNA of the CDR3: TGTGCCAGCGCCCGGACTAGATCGGTCGAGCAGTACTTC. The encoded protein is CASARTRSVEQYF.

This CDR3 is CASSIGDNYEQYF. Here the CDR3 DNA reads TGTGCCAGTAGTATTGGGGACAACTACGAGCAGTACTTC. The V gene is TRBV19, the J gene TRBJ2-7, with D possibly matching TRBD1 (6 bases). V dropped 3 bases and J dropped 3 bases, with 9 bases sitting between them. The CDR3 sequence is 13 residues long. Germline assignment: CDR1 LNHDA and CDR2 SQIVND (reference sequence).

This clone was counted a few times. V gene TRBV11-2 combines with J gene TRBJ1-2; D uncertain. The CDR3 spans 13 residues. The V gene's germline CDR1 is SGHAT and CDR2 FQNNGV. V lost 3 bases to trimming and J lost 8 bases, with 13 bases between them. The CDR3 region is CASSFGSGNGYTF. In DNA, the CDR3 is TGTGCCAGCAGCTTCGGGTCCGGGAACGGCTACACCTTC. Supplemented by reference TRBV11-2 and TRBJ1-2, the full variable domain reads EAGVAQSPRYKIIEKRQSVAFWCNPISGHATLYWYQQILGQGPKLLIQFQNNGVVDDSQLPKDRFSAERLKGVDSTLKIQPAKLEDSAVYLCASSFGSGNGYTFGSGTRLTVV.

V and J are TRBV6-5 and TRBJ2-5; tentatively, D is TRBD1 (6 bases). The V gene's germline CDR1 is MNHEY and CDR2 SVGAGI. Trimming left V 10 bases short and J 3 bases short, with 18 bases between. This CDR3 spans 14 amino acids. CDR3 in DNA: TGTGCCATTTTGGACAGAGCTATCGAAGAGACCCAGTACTTC. Translated, it gives CAILDRAIEETQYF.

The CDR3 DNA reads TGTGCCAGCAGCCAGGCGACAGGGGTTGTAGAGACCCAGTACTTC. Translating it yields CASSQATGVVETQYF. The chain is built from TRBV4-2 and TRBJ2-5; the match to TRBD1 covers 8 bases. V lost 3 bases to trimming and J lost 4 bases; unmatched junction nucleotides: 7. Germline-derived CDR1 and CDR2 are LGHNA and YNFKEQ. The CDR3 extends over 15 amino acids.

CDR3 coding DNA: TGCGCCAGCAGCCAATCCCCAGGTGTCCGCAATCAGCCCCAGCATTTT. Translated: CASSQSPGVRNQPQHF. J is TRBJ1-5 and V is TRBV4-1; D unresolved. This CDR3 contains 16 residues. Between the trimmed V and J ends, which lost 2 bases and 2 bases, there was a span of 13 bases. In germline, CDR1 is MGHRA, CDR2 YSYEKL.

V gene TRBV28 combines with J gene TRBJ1-4; 8 bases align to TRBD1. Trimming at V came to 2 bases and at J to 5 bases, leaving 4 bases not matched to a gene. The germline V gene has CDR1 MDHEN and CDR2 SYDVKM. The CDR3 is 15 amino acids. The DNA of the CDR3 is TGTGCCAGCAGTTTAATGGGACAGGCGAATGAAAAACTGTTTTTT. It yields the protein CASSLMGQANEKLFF.

The genes are TRBV4-1 and TRBJ2-5, with 16 positions matching TRBD2. This CDR3 is 16 amino acids long. The germline gives CDR1 MGHRA, CDR2 YSYEKL. V lost 3 bases, J lost 5 bases, and 3 bases stayed unmatched. CDR3 protein: CASSQGTSGRGETQYF. For the CDR3, the DNA is TGCGCCAGCAGCCAGGGGACTAGCGGGAGGGGGGAGACCCAGTACTTC.

CDR3 sequence reads: CASGLRAEGTSGGTYQETQYF. CDR3 in DNA: TGTGCTAGTGGTTTGAGGGCCGAGGGGACTAGCGGGGGAACCTACCAAGAGACCCAGTACTTC. The chain links TRBV12-5 to TRBJ2-5; 14 positions match TRBD2. The CDR3 contains 21 residues. The ends lost 2 bases at V and 0 bases at J; junction bases unmatched: 14. Germline values: CDR1 LGHNT, CDR2 FRNRAP.

Here the CDR3 reads CASSFNRGEQYF. CDR3 bases: TGTGCCAGCAGCTTTAACAGGGGCGAGCAGTACTTC. The chain links TRBV5-4 to TRBJ2-7; TRBD1 matches at 7 bases. This CDR3 spans 12 amino acids. The V gene's germline CDR1 is SGHNT and CDR2 YYREEE (reference sequence). Trimming took 2 bases from V and 6 from J; bases not matched to a gene: 2.